Below, 13 T cell receptor beta chains from the same sample are listed, as sequenced in a study of PD-1 blockade in classical Hodgkin lymphoma. Libraries were prepared by immunoSEQ multiplex PCR; TCRdb keeps only in-frame clonotypes and omits some of them. The table lists 20,000 to 25,000 clones, approximately 80% of them singletons, with around 20% in the top ten. There was relapse after autologous stem cell transplantation in every patient, and there was variation in brentuximab vedotin exposure. The starting material was peripheral blood mononuclear cells (PBMCs), obtained before the second cycle of nivolumab. These receptor sequences come from a human donor with classical Hodgkin lymphoma.

V is TRBV7-2 and J is TRBJ1-1; D is uncertain. Trimming took off 5 bases at V and 6 bases at J, with 13 bases between the two ends. The CDR3 covers 13 residues. Germline loops: CDR1 SGHTA, CDR2 FQGNSA. CDR3 region: CASSRGRVSEAFF. In DNA form, the CDR3 reads TGTGCCAGCAGCAGAGGTCGGGTCTCTGAAGCTTTCTTT.

This rearrangement joins TRBV6-5 to TRBJ2-5; possibly TRBD1 or TRBD2 for D (5 bases each). V was cut by 5 bases and J by 4 bases, with 14 bases left in between. The CDR3 extends over 14 amino acids. The germline V gene has CDR1 MNHEY and CDR2 SVGAGI. CDR3 region: CASSPQGVGETQYF. CDR3 coding DNA: TGTGCCAGCAGTCCCCAGGGAGTAGGAGAGACCCAGTACTTC.

For the CDR3, the DNA is TGCGCCAGCAGCTTGGAATCGTTGGGACAGGGCATCGGGGAGCTGTTTTTT. Amino acids: CASSLESLGQGIGELFF. The chain combines TRBV5-1 with TRBJ2-2; the match to TRBD1 covers 9 bases. The V segment lost 0 bases and the J segment 7 bases; nucleotides outside the gene matches: 10. Looked up from germline, CDR1 is SGHRS and CDR2 is YFSETQ. The CDR3 length is 17 residues.

The chain joins TRBV2 to TRBJ2-7; D is unclear. Germline V CDR1 and CDR2: SNHLY, FYNNEI. The CDR3 has 12 amino acids. Trimming shortened V by 2 bases and J by 3 bases, and 5 bases separated the two germline ends. The CDR3 loop reads CASSEHSYEQYF. CDR3 coding DNA: TGTGCCAGCAGTGAACACAGCTACGAGCAGTACTTC.

The CDR3 DNA follows: TGTGCCAGCAGCTTGACGACCAGACGGTTTCTCCAAGAGACCCAGTACTTC. Protein sequence: CASSLTTRRFLQETQYF. This chain joins TRBV5-5 and TRBJ2-5; D is unclear. V was cut by 1 base and J by 1 base, with 17 bases left in between. The CDR3 totals 17 residues. The germline V gene has CDR1 SGHKS and CDR2 YYEKEE (reference sequence).

The rearrangement joins TRBV7-8 to TRBJ1-1; weak D call: TRBD1 (5 bases). V lost 5 bases and J lost 1, with 20 bases in between. The CDR3 runs 17 residues. Germline values: CDR1 SGHVS, CDR2 FQNEAQ. The CDR3 sequence is CASSPNDLTARNTEAFF. CDR3 nucleotides: TGTGCCAGCAGCCCCAACGATTTGACAGCCAGGAACACTGAAGCTTTCTTT.

This chain joins TRBV19 and TRBJ1-6, with 8 bases aligning to TRBD1. The CDR3 has 14 amino acids. V lost 10 bases, J lost 7 bases, and 9 bases stayed unmatched. CDR1 and CDR2 (germline): LNHDA, SQIVND (reference sequence). CDR3 coding DNA: TGTGCCACCTCAGGACAGGGTGTGAATTCACCCCTCCACTTT. Translating it yields CATSGQGVNSPLHF.

V gene TRBV4-1 combines with J gene TRBJ2-3; D gene unclear. V lost 1 base and J lost 0, with 17 bases in between. CDR1 and CDR2 (germline): MGHRA, YSYEKL. The CDR3 loop spans 18 amino acids. The CDR3 sequence is CASSQVGGRSSSTDTQYF. The CDR3 coding sequence is TGCGCCAGCAGCCAAGTCGGCGGCAGGTCGTCTAGCACAGATACGCAGTATTTT.

V gene TRBV4-1 combines with J gene TRBJ2-3, with 10 bases aligning to TRBD2. The CDR3 has 16 residues. Trimming removed 2 bases from V and 7 bases from J; junction bases left unmatched: 9. The germline V gene encodes CDR1 MGHRA and CDR2 YSYEKL. The CDR3 DNA is TGCGCCAGCAGCCAATATACTAGCGGGGAAATATATACGCAGTATTTT. Translation gives CASSQYTSGEIYTQYF.

This clone showed up just once. The J gene is TRBJ2-7, the V gene TRBV4-2; no firm D call. V lost 0 bases to trimming and J lost 2 bases, with 8 bases between them. From germline, CDR1 is LGHNA and CDR2 YNFKEQ. The CDR3 totals 14 residues. The CDR3 bases are TGTGCCAGCAGCCAAGACTACGGACCCTACGAGCAGTACTTC. Protein sequence: CASSQDYGPYEQYF.

This CDR3 reads CASSPDRLNTEAFF. CDR3 DNA sequence: TGTGCCAGCAGCCCGGACAGGCTGAACACTGAAGCTTTCTTT. The J gene is TRBJ1-1, the V gene TRBV7-2; 7 bases are shared with TRBD1. J was trimmed by 0 bases and V by 5 bases; bases with no gene match: 3. Germline V gene sequence: CDR1 SGHTA, CDR2 FQGNSA. The CDR3 runs 14 residues.

This chain connects TRBV21-1 to TRBJ1-2. TRBV21-1 is an annotated pseudogene. The CDR3 totals 15 residues. The CDR3 nucleotides read TGTGCCAGCATTCCGGGACCGACCCACCGGCCTGGCTACACCTTC. Translated, it gives CASIPGPTHRPGYTF.

The chain employs TRBV27 and TRBJ2-3; D is unclear. The CDR3 is 16 amino acids. The V gene lost 0 bases and the J gene lost 0 bases, with 10 bases spanning the gap. In germline, CDR1 is MNHEY, CDR2 SMNVEV (reference sequence). CDR3 region: CASSLSVPQSTDTQYF. Here the CDR3 DNA reads TGTGCCAGCAGTTTATCGGTACCCCAAAGCACAGATACGCAGTATTTT.